This T cell receptor (beta chain) appears in the sequencing data of a study of T cells in Graves' hyperthyroidism and ophthalmopathy. Graves' hyperthyroidism is called stable when ophthalmopathy does not progress within 18 months. There were TCR beta CDR3 regions amplified from RNA transcripts. Using the HTBI primer set, a first-round RT-PCR was run on the TCR CDR3. TCRdb used MiXCR to reprocess the multiplex PCR reads, holding one entry per CDR3 protein. The sample includes about 840,000 distinct CDR3 sequences, about 38% of them seen just once. The CDR3 loop spans 13 amino acids. Germline V gene sequence: CDR1 MNHNY, CDR2 SVGAGI (reference sequence). V lost 2 bases and J 7 bases, leaving 8 bases between the germline ends.

Sequenced sample: blood. The chain employs TRBV6-6 and TRBJ2-2; D gene unclear. The source is a man between 18 and 35 years old with Graves' hyperthyroidism. CDR3: CASSYGVDGELFF. The DNA of the CDR3 is TGTGCCAGCAGTTACGGTGTTGACGGGGAGCTGTTTTTT.